This TCR beta chain is drawn from a study of T-cell memory formation after mild COVID-19. TCR alpha and TCR beta cDNA libraries with sample barcodes and UMIs came from 5'RACE using constant-segment primers. TCRdb used MiXCR to reprocess the 5' RACE reads, holding one entry per CDR3 protein. The sample has some 120,000 distinct CDR3 sequences, over 15% seen once; the top ten hold over 4%. The germline V gene encodes CDR1 SGHAT and CDR2 FQNNGV. V was pared by 2 bases and J by 2 bases, with 12 bases between. The CDR3 is 16 amino acids. This clonotype came up many times. The sequencing sample was made of PBMCs or a T cell subset sorted from them (not recorded which). The clonotype originates from a man aged 18 to 35 who had mild COVID-19 (a few samples of this study predate the infection). Cell type and time point are not known. This chain connects TRBV11-2 to TRBJ2-2; maybe TRBD2 (6 bases). The CDR3 sequence: CASSLRVLANTGELFF. The CDR3 region has the DNA TGTGCCAGCAGCTTAAGGGTACTAGCTAACACCGGGGAGCTGTTTTTT.